A single sample gave rise to the 25 T cell receptor beta chains below, sequenced in a study of OX40 agonist ivuxolimab in advanced cancers. Profiling relied on immunoSEQ multiplex PCR, and the TCRdb table lists in-frame clones only, not all of them. The sample yields 25,000 to 35,000 clones, about 86% seen once. The sample consisted of CD4+ or CD8+ T cells sorted from blood, taken in a trial of the OX40 agonist ivuxolimab. Every receptor here comes from an adult with an advanced solid tumor such as melanoma, head and neck, liver or kidney cancer.

The chain is built from TRBV5-1 and TRBJ1-1; D gene uncertain. The CDR3 has 16 residues. Looked up from germline, CDR1 is SGHRS and CDR2 is YFSETQ. Trimming removed 1 base from V and 0 bases from J, with 13 bases in between. DNA for the CDR3: TGCGCCAGCAGCTTGTATAGGAACCCCATGAACACTGAAGCTTTCTTT. It specifies CASSLYRNPMNTEAFF.

The V call is TRBV5-4, the J call TRBJ2-5; 7 bases are a match to TRBD1. Germline loops: CDR1 SGHNT, CDR2 YYREEE (reference sequence). The CDR3 totals 14 residues. V shed 4 bases and J 14 bases; nucleotides not matched to a gene: 17. CDR3: CASSGTHSGQRFYF. CDR3 DNA: TGTGCCAGCAGCGGAACCCACTCGGGACAGCGCTTTTACTTC.

The table lists this clone with a count of one. The V gene is TRBV27, the J gene TRBJ2-7; no clear D gene. Germline CDR1 and CDR2: MNHEY and SMNVEV (reference sequence). The ends were cut back, 3 bases at V and 1 base at J, with 10 bases in the middle. This CDR3 has 14 residues. CDR3 sequence (DNA): TGTGCCAGCAGTTTTAAAGCCAGTTCCTACGAGCAGTACTTC. This encodes CASSFKASSYEQYF.

V usage is TRBV7-2 and J usage is TRBJ2-3; 10 bases map to TRBD2. This CDR3 has 16 amino acids. The germline V gene encodes CDR1 SGHTA and CDR2 FQGNSA. V was pared by 5 bases and J by 5 bases, with 10 bases of the junction left unmatched. CDR3 sequence (DNA): TGTGCCAGCAGCCTGACTAGCGGGCTTTCGGGAGATACGCAGTATTTT. Translation: CASSLTSGLSGDTQYF.

The chain carries TRBV5-1 and TRBJ2-1; TRBD1 aligns across 11 bases. The germline V gene encodes CDR1 SGHRS and CDR2 YFSETQ. The junction had 9 bases not matched to a gene; V was cut back by 3 bases and J by 7 bases. The CDR3 is 16 amino acids. The CDR3 DNA is TGCGCCAGCAGCTCCCCTGGCCGGGACAGGGGGAATGAGCAGTTCTTC. Residues: CASSSPGRDRGNEQFF.

This sequence joins TRBV15 and TRBJ2-2; 7 bases agree with TRBD1. The V gene's germline CDR1 is LNHNV and CDR2 YYDKDF (reference sequence). V dropped 3 bases and J dropped 2; count of bases not matched to a gene: 3. This CDR3 region has 15 residues. The CDR3 is CATSRGTVNTGELFF. As DNA, the CDR3 is TGTGCCACCAGCAGGGGGACAGTAAACACCGGGGAGCTGTTTTTT.

The chain has TRBV12-5 and TRBJ1-2; D is uncertain. Germline loops: CDR1 LGHNT, CDR2 FRNRAP. This CDR3 has 16 amino acids. Deletions cut 0 bases from V and 0 bases from J, with 11 bases between. CDR3 DNA sequence: TGTGCTAGTGGTTTGGTCCGTCAAGCTACTAACTATGGCTACACCTTC. It is translated as CASGLVRQATNYGYTF. Looking up the rest from reference TRBV12-5 and TRBJ1-2 gives the full variable domain: DARVTQTPRHKVTEMGQEVTMRCQPILGHNTVFWYRQTMMQGLELLAYFRNRAPLDDSGMPKDRFSAEMPDATLATLKIQPSEPRDSAVYFCASGLVRQATNYGYTFGSGTRLTVV.

A single count supports this clone. This sequence joins TRBV6-5 and TRBJ2-1, with a possible D match to TRBD2 (6 bases). Trimming removed 2 bases at V and 8 bases at J, with 13 bases between. The CDR3 runs to 14 residues. Germline V gene lookup returns CDR1 MNHEY and CDR2 SVGAGI. DNA for the CDR3: TGTGCCAGCAGTTACCGACTGACGGGGGATGAGCAGTTCTTC. It translates to CASSYRLTGDEQFF.

CDR3 sequence: CASSLIPGTAPAGANVLTF. CDR3 coding DNA: TGTGCCAGCAGCTTGATTCCCGGGACGGCTCCCGCGGGGGCCAACGTCCTGACTTTC. The V gene is TRBV5-6, the J gene TRBJ2-6; D possibly uses TRBD1 or TRBD2 (5 bases each). Germline CDR1 SGHDT, CDR2 YYEEEE. The CDR3 sequence is 19 residues long. Between the trimmed V and J ends, which lost 1 base and 4 bases, there was a span of 21 bases.

The chain is built from TRBV4-1 and TRBJ2-2; the D is unclear. The CDR3 is 12 amino acids. Trimming took 4 bases from V and 8 from J, leaving 8 bases between them. Germline lookup yields CDR1 MGHRA and CDR2 YSYEKL. The CDR3 region is CASSLAAGELFF. The CDR3, as DNA: TGCGCCAGCAGCCTAGCAGCTGGGGAGCTGTTTTTT.

The chain joins TRBV9 to TRBJ1-1; D possibly corresponds to TRBD1 (6 bases). The CDR3 is 17 residues long. Deletions cut 3 bases from V and 3 bases from J, with 21 bases between. Germline V lookup: CDR1 SGDLS, CDR2 YYNGEE. CDR3 region: CASSESPSRDIDTEAFF. CDR3 nucleotides: TGTGCCAGCAGCGAGTCCCCGAGTCGGGACATCGACACTGAAGCTTTCTTT.

The chain recombines TRBV5-1 with TRBJ2-3, with 7 bases matching TRBD1. After removal of 4 bases from V and 4 bases from J, the junction contained 3 bases not matched to a gene. This CDR3 contains 13 residues. Looked up from germline, CDR1 is SGHRS and CDR2 is YFSETQ. For the CDR3, the DNA is TGCGCCAGCAGCACGACAGGGTCAGATACGCAGTATTTT. Encoded protein: CASSTTGSDTQYF.

The chain couples TRBV27 to TRBJ2-1; TRBD2 agrees at 10 bases. V lost 0 bases and J lost 5; bases outside the gene matches: 1. Germline CDR1 reads MNHEY; CDR2 reads SMNVEV (reference sequence). CDR3 length equals 15 residues. DNA for the CDR3: TGTGCCAGCAGTTTATCGGGACTAGCGAACAATGAGCAGTTCTTC. This sequence encodes CASSLSGLANNEQFF.

The chain uses TRBV7-9 and TRBJ2-5; TRBD1 agrees at 8 bases. J gave up 7 bases and V 5 bases, and 12 bases lay outside the gene matches. The germline V gene encodes CDR1 SEHNR and CDR2 FQNEAQ (reference sequence). This CDR3 contains 15 residues. Written as DNA, the CDR3 is TGTGCCAGCAGCATCGACCGGGACAGGAGCCGGACCCAGTACTTC. This gives the protein CASSIDRDRSRTQYF.

The rearrangement uses TRBV7-2 and TRBJ2-3; 9 bases align to TRBD2. Germline V lookup: CDR1 SGHTA, CDR2 FQGNSA. V lost 6 bases to trimming and J lost 2 bases; unmatched junction nucleotides: 9. CDR3 length: 16 residues. CDR3 DNA: TGTGCCAGCAGGGGTTTTAGCGGGGGTAACACAGATACGCAGTATTTT. It yields the protein CASRGFSGGNTDTQYF. Filled out from reference TRBV7-2 and TRBJ2-3, the complete variable domain reads GAGVSQSPSNKVTEKGKDVELRCDPISGHTALYWYRQSLGQGLEFLIYFQGNSAPDKSGLPSDRFSAERTGGSVSTLTIQRTQQEDSAVYLCASRGFSGGNTDTQYFGPGTRLTVL.

The chain links TRBV30 to TRBJ2-7; D is unresolved. With 0 bases removed from V and 1 base from J, the gap between germline ends came to 7 bases. The CDR3 has 13 residues. The germline gives CDR1 GTSNPN, CDR2 SVGIG (reference sequence). CDR3 bases: TGTGCCTGGAGTGTAGGTTCTTCCTACGAGCAGTACTTC. Its protein product is CAWSVGSSYEQYF.

V gene TRBV28 combines with J gene TRBJ2-1; 12 nucleotides line up with TRBD2. The CDR3 has 14 amino acids. Looked up from germline, CDR1 is MDHEN and CDR2 is SYDVKM. V gave up 3 bases and J gave up 8 bases; unmatched junction bases: 2. Here the CDR3 DNA reads TGTGCCAGCAGTTTGACTAGCGGGAGCGATGAGCAGTTCTTC. Protein product: CASSLTSGSDEQFF.

This clone was counted a few times. J is TRBJ2-7 and V is TRBV7-6, with TRBD2 matching over 7 bases. V lost 5 bases and J lost 0; bases outside the gene matches: 10. Germline loops: CDR1 SGHVS, CDR2 FNYEAQ. This CDR3 is 16 amino acids long. This CDR3 is CASSGVGDYPSYEQYF. The DNA for the CDR3 is TGTGCCAGCAGCGGAGTGGGGGACTACCCCTCCTACGAGCAGTACTTC.

This clone was found once. The V call is TRBV7-9, the J call TRBJ2-1, with D perhaps being TRBD1 or TRBD2 (5 bases each). The length of the CDR3 is 13 residues. V was clipped by 5 bases and J by 7 bases, with 12 bases between them. Germline V gene sequence: CDR1 SEHNR, CDR2 FQNEAQ (reference sequence). CDR3 DNA: TGTGCCAGCAGCCGAAGGGACGGGAATGAGCAGTTCTTC. This translates into CASSRRDGNEQFF.

The genes are TRBV28 and TRBJ2-7; 8 bases agree with TRBD1. V was pared by 5 bases and J by 0 bases, with 0 bases of the junction left unmatched. Germline V gene data show CDR1 as MDHEN and CDR2 as SYDVKM. CDR3 length: 13 residues. The CDR3 DNA reads TGTGCCAGCAGTGGGACAGGCTCCTACGAGCAGTACTTC. This sequence encodes CASSGTGSYEQYF.

The chain recombines TRBV19 with TRBJ2-1; the D gene is possibly TRBD1 (6 bases). The V and J ends lost 5 bases and 7 bases respectively, with 12 bases between them. The CDR3 is 13 amino acids. Germline CDR1 reads LNHDA; CDR2 reads SQIVND (reference sequence). The CDR3 spells CASSVQGWNEQFF. The CDR3 DNA follows: TGTGCCAGTAGTGTACAGGGATGGAATGAGCAGTTCTTC.

This clone was detected only once. The chain carries TRBV13 and TRBJ2-1, with TRBD2 matching 11 bases. After removal of 5 bases from V and 6 bases from J, the junction contained 9 bases not matched to a gene. The CDR3 has 16 amino acids. Germline lookup yields CDR1 PRHDT and CDR2 FYEKMQ (reference sequence). CDR3 DNA: TGTGCCAGCAGCCAGATACTAGCGGGAGAACGCAATGAGCAGTTCTTC. Protein: CASSQILAGERNEQFF.

This clone was observed a few times. V and J are TRBV7-9 and TRBJ1-2; 10 bases are shared with TRBD1. V dropped 4 bases and J dropped 7; count of bases not matched to a gene: 3. Germline V lookup: CDR1 SEHNR, CDR2 FQNEAQ (reference sequence). This CDR3 has 13 amino acids. In nucleotides, the CDR3 is TGTGCCAGCAGCTCTGGGACAGGGGCTGGCTACACCTTC. As protein: CASSSGTGAGYTF.

This sequence joins TRBV19 and TRBJ2-4; 9 bases match TRBD1. CDR1 and CDR2 from the germline V gene are LNHDA and SQIVND (reference sequence). The ends lost 3 bases at V and 0 bases at J; junction bases unmatched: 6. This CDR3 is built from 17 residues. CDR3 amino acids: CASSILQGAIAKNIQYF. DNA of the CDR3: TGTGCCAGTAGTATCCTACAGGGGGCGATAGCCAAAAACATTCAGTACTTC.

V is TRBV4-1 and J is TRBJ2-3, with 8 nucleotides matching TRBD2. In germline, CDR1 is MGHRA, CDR2 YSYEKL. The length of the CDR3 is 15 residues. V was pared by 3 bases and J by 6 bases, with 8 bases of the junction left unmatched. The CDR3 reads CASSHRAGGSDTQYF. CDR3 DNA: TGCGCCAGCAGCCACCGGGCGGGAGGAAGTGATACGCAGTATTTT.